The 25 T cell receptor beta chains listed next were all sequenced from one sample in a study of cytomegalovirus exposure and HLA in healthy donors. PCR involved 60 Vbeta and 13 Jbeta primers. The repertoire was sequenced with immunoSEQ multiplex PCR; TCRdb's copy has only in-frame clones and lacks some. The repertoire has about 63,000 clones, 73% of them found once; the top ten carry 5.4%. The sequenced material came from PBMCs. The receptors derive from a man in his fifties in good health and CMV-seronegative.

The chain carries TRBV5-5 and TRBJ2-6; 9 bases map to TRBD1. CDR1 SGHKS and CDR2 YYEKEE come from the germline V gene (reference sequence). The CDR3 consists of 19 residues. Trimming at V came to 7 bases and at J to 1 base, leaving 15 bases not matched to a gene. DNA for the CDR3: TGTGCCAGCTCCTCCCTATTCCGGGACAGGGTATCTGGGGCCAACGTCCTGACTTTC. Amino acid sequence: CASSSLFRDRVSGANVLTF.

The DNA for the CDR3 is TGTGCCAGCAGCTCCCGACAGGGGGCTTACACTGAAGCTTTCTTT. Translating gives CASSSRQGAYTEAFF. The V call is TRBV7-9, the J call TRBJ1-1, with TRBD1 matching 10 bases. V shed 4 bases, J shed 3 bases, and the junction held 5 bases outside the gene matches. The CDR3 length is 15 residues. The germline gives CDR1 SEHNR, CDR2 FQNEAQ (reference sequence).

There are a few counts of this clone. J is TRBJ1-2 and V is TRBV5-1, with D possibly being TRBD1 (5 bases). The CDR3 has 14 residues. V was cut by 4 bases and J by 8 bases, with 18 bases left in between. Germline CDR1 reads SGHRS; CDR2 reads YFSETQ. The CDR3 reads CASSRNRGEGGYTF. CDR3 in DNA: TGCGCCAGCAGCCGGAACCGGGGGGAAGGAGGCTACACCTTC.

The CDR3 loop is CASSLVGQEKLFF. The CDR3 DNA reads as TGTGCCAGCAGCTTGGTGGGACAGGAAAAACTGTTTTTT. This chain joins TRBV5-6 and TRBJ1-4; 7 bases are a match to TRBD1. This CDR3 spans 13 amino acids. The germline CDR1 and CDR2 sequences are SGHDT and YYEEEE. The J segment lost 8 bases and the V segment lost 0 bases, leaving 1 base of the junction unmatched. Full variable domain (outside the CDR3, taken from reference TRBV5-6 and TRBJ1-4): DAGVTQSPTHLIKTRGQQVTLRCSPKSGHDTVSWYQQALGQGPQFIFQYYEEEERQRGNFPDRFSGHQFPNYSSELNVNALLLGDSALYLCASSLVGQEKLFFGSGTQLSVL.

V gene TRBV30 combines with J gene TRBJ2-3; the match to TRBD1 covers 10 bases. CDR3 length: 14 residues. The trim removed 2 bases at V and 5 bases at J, leaving 4 bases unmatched. Germline loops: CDR1 GTSNPN, CDR2 SVGIG (reference sequence). For the CDR3, the DNA is TGTGCCTGGAGTCTAGGGACAGGGGTAGATACGCAGTATTTT. It is translated as CAWSLGTGVDTQYF.

The chain employs TRBV6-6 and TRBJ1-1; perhaps TRBD1 as D (6 bases). The V end lost 0 bases, the J end lost 11 bases, and 13 bases lay between the germline ends. Germline V gene data show CDR1 as MNHNY and CDR2 as SVGAGI (reference sequence). CDR3 length equals 13 residues. CDR3 sequence reads: CASSYSTGFEAFF. For the CDR3, the DNA is TGTGCCAGCAGTTACTCGACAGGATTTGAGGCTTTCTTT.

The chain recombines TRBV9 with TRBJ1-5, with D possibly TRBD1 on 6 matching bases. The V end was cut by 0 bases, the J end by 6 bases, with 13 bases between. Germline loops: CDR1 SGDLS, CDR2 YYNGEE. The CDR3 covers 15 residues. CDR3 DNA sequence: TGTGCCAGCAGCGTAGGAGGGGGGGGTCCTCAGCCCCAGCATTTT. Encoded protein: CASSVGGGGPQPQHF.

This clone was seen a few times. The V gene is TRBV5-1, the J gene TRBJ2-7; 9 bases fit TRBD1. Germline CDR1 and CDR2: SGHRS and YFSETQ. This CDR3 spans 19 amino acids. V lost 1 base, J lost 5 bases, and 19 bases stayed unmatched. The CDR3 here is CASSLSGRTGTGRINEQYF. CDR3 coding DNA: TGCGCCAGCAGCTTGAGCGGGCGTACCGGGACAGGGAGAATCAACGAGCAGTACTTC.

The chain is built from TRBV9 and TRBJ2-7; 7 bases map to TRBD2. Germline CDR1 SGDLS, CDR2 YYNGEE. The CDR3 is 15 amino acids. J was trimmed by 7 bases and V by 4 bases; bases with no gene match: 14. The CDR3 DNA follows: TGTGCCAGCAGCCCCCACCGGGATTTCGGGGGGGAGCAGTACTTC. Encoded protein: CASSPHRDFGGEQYF.

The CDR3 sequence is CASSRQGNQYF. CDR3 nucleotide sequence: TGTGCCAGCAGTCGACAGGGGAACCAGTACTTC. This chain links TRBV6-5 with TRBJ2-5; 8 nucleotides match TRBD1. The CDR3 spans 11 residues. The germline gives CDR1 MNHEY, CDR2 SVGAGI. Trimming at V came to 5 bases and at J to 10 bases, leaving 3 bases not matched to a gene.

The V gene is TRBV7-2, the J gene TRBJ1-4; a weak D match, TRBD1 (5 bases). Germline CDR1 and CDR2: SGHTA and FQGNSA. Trimming removed 1 base from V and 7 bases from J, with 7 bases in between. The CDR3 sequence is 13 residues long. CDR3 protein: CASSLVGGEKLFF. CDR3 sequence (DNA): TGTGCCAGCAGCTTAGTCGGGGGTGAAAAACTGTTTTTT.

This clone was seen just once. The chain uses TRBV7-9 and TRBJ1-1; TRBD1 matches at 9 bases. The CDR3 totals 14 residues. The germline gives CDR1 SEHNR, CDR2 FQNEAQ (reference sequence). With 5 bases clipped from V and 6 bases from J, the junction kept 7 bases outside the gene matches. The CDR3 coding sequence is TGTGCCAGCAGCCTTGGACAGGGGATGGCTGAAGCTTTCTTT. Residues: CASSLGQGMAEAFF.

This chain uses TRBV27 with TRBJ1-5; 9 bases line up with TRBD1. The CDR3 extends over 16 amino acids. The V segment lost 7 bases and the J segment 3 bases; nucleotides outside the gene matches: 10. Germline CDR1 MNHEY, CDR2 SMNVEV (reference sequence). The CDR3 protein is CASKAGTGFANQPQHF. The CDR3 DNA reads as TGTGCCAGCAAAGCCGGGACAGGGTTTGCCAATCAGCCCCAGCATTTT.

V gene TRBV7-5 combines with J gene TRBJ2-4; the table names TRBD1, a call not compared with the DNA. TRBV7-5 is recorded as a pseudogene. There are 9 residues in the CDR3. The CDR3 spells CARSPRGYF. CDR3 nucleotides: TGTGCCAGAAGCCCTAGGGGGTACTTC.

The rearrangement joins TRBV7-2 to TRBJ2-3, with D perhaps TRBD2 (6 bases). The CDR3 contains 16 residues. Per germline, CDR1 SGHTA and CDR2 FQGNSA. Trimming pared 3 bases from V and 0 bases from J, leaving 13 bases between. CDR3 amino acids: CASSFLAGRSTDTQYF. The DNA for the CDR3 is TGTGCCAGCAGCTTCCTTGCGGGGCGTAGCACAGATACGCAGTATTTT.

The genes are TRBV11-2 and TRBJ1-4; 7 nucleotides align to TRBD1. Germline assignment: CDR1 SGHAT and CDR2 FQNNGV. This CDR3 has 14 amino acids. The V gene end was trimmed by 4 bases and the J gene end by 8 bases; junction bases not matched to a gene: 7. The CDR3 spells CASSWTGSQEKLFF. The CDR3 DNA follows: TGTGCCAGCAGCTGGACAGGCTCGCAAGAAAAACTGTTTTTT.

The chain carries TRBV7-6 and TRBJ2-1, with 13 bases lining up with TRBD2. The V gene end was trimmed by 1 base and the J gene end by 5 bases; junction bases not matched to a gene: 2. Germline V gene sequence: CDR1 SGHVS, CDR2 FNYEAQ. The CDR3 totals 16 residues. The CDR3 here is CASSLETSGGDNEQFF. CDR3 nucleotide sequence: TGTGCCAGCAGCTTAGAAACTAGCGGGGGGGACAATGAGCAGTTCTTC.

This clone was seen a single time. The chain recombines TRBV14 with TRBJ2-5, with TRBD1 identical over 11 bases. This CDR3 spans 15 amino acids. Germline lookup yields CDR1 SGHDN and CDR2 FVKESK. Trimming cost V 4 bases and J 7 bases; bases outside gene matches: 8. The CDR3 loop reads CASSLRTGGVGTQYF. Written as DNA, the CDR3 is TGTGCCAGCAGCCTCCGGACAGGGGGCGTGGGGACCCAGTACTTC.

The chain links TRBV2 to TRBJ2-7; perhaps TRBD1 as D (6 bases). The CDR3 spans 14 residues. The V end lost 2 bases, the J end lost 4 bases, and 12 bases lay between the germline ends. Germline V gives CDR1 SNHLY, CDR2 FYNNEI. CDR3 sequence: CASSEFWGRYEQYF. The CDR3 coding sequence is TGTGCCAGCAGTGAATTCTGGGGGCGGTACGAGCAGTACTTC.

The rearrangement joins TRBV2 to TRBJ1-5; a possible D gene is TRBD1 (5 bases). The CDR3 sequence is 14 residues long. Per germline, CDR1 SNHLY and CDR2 FYNNEI. The germline V and J ends were trimmed by 6 bases and 1 base, with 10 bases remaining between them. The CDR3 DNA sequence: TGTGCCAGCAGGCCTGACAGCAGCAATCAGCCCCAGCATTTT. Protein product: CASRPDSSNQPQHF.

The rearrangement links TRBV19 to TRBJ1-3; the D gene is possibly TRBD1 (5 bases). The CDR3 covers 14 residues. Trimming shortened V by 5 bases and J by 5 bases, and 13 bases separated the two germline ends. CDR1 LNHDA and CDR2 SQIVND come from the germline V gene (reference sequence). CDR3 DNA sequence: TGTGCCAGTAGTCTTACAGGAGGGCGAAACACCATATATTTT. It is translated as CASSLTGGRNTIYF.

The gene calls are TRBV4-2 and TRBJ1-1; 8 nucleotides align to TRBD1. The junction had 6 bases not matched to a gene; V was cut back by 1 base and J by 5 bases. CDR1 LGHNA and CDR2 YNFKEQ come from the germline V gene. CDR3 length equals 15 residues. CDR3 nucleotides: TGTGCCAGCAGCCAAGTCATGGACAGGGTGACTGAAGCTTTCTTT. As protein: CASSQVMDRVTEAFF.

J is TRBJ2-5 and V is TRBV11-2, with 9 bases aligning to TRBD1. The CDR3 is 14 residues long. Germline V gives CDR1 SGHAT, CDR2 FQNNGV. V shed 5 bases and J 1 base; nucleotides not matched to a gene: 2. Here the CDR3 DNA reads TGTGCCAGCAGCCGGACAGGGGCCCAAGAGACCCAGTACTTC. Its translation is CASSRTGAQETQYF.

V is TRBV10-3 and J is TRBJ1-1, with D possibly TRBD1 on 6 matching bases. Between the trimmed V and J ends, which lost 0 bases and 0 bases, there was a span of 8 bases. The V gene's germline CDR1 is ENHRY and CDR2 SYGVKD. CDR3 length: 15 residues. CDR3 sequence: CAISESRGLNTEAFF. The CDR3, as DNA: TGTGCCATCAGTGAGTCCAGGGGATTGAACACTGAAGCTTTCTTT.

This clone is termed medium-sized (0.01 to 0.1%). This rearrangement joins TRBV6-4 to TRBJ2-3, with 9 bases identical to TRBD2. The CDR3 has 14 amino acids. The V gene end was trimmed by 4 bases and the J gene end by 1 base; junction bases not matched to a gene: 0. CDR1 MRHNA and CDR2 SNTAGT come from the germline V gene. The CDR3 region is CASSASGGTDTQYF. The CDR3 DNA reads TGTGCCAGCAGTGCTAGCGGGGGCACAGATACGCAGTATTTT.